The next 24 T cell receptor beta chains were all read from a single sample in a study of blood T cell repertoires in COVID-19. Profiled with immunoSEQ multiplex PCR; TCRdb holds only in-frame clones, not every one. The sample includes approximately 250,000 clones, about 91% of them seen just once. Specimen: PBMCs or T cells enriched from blood (not recorded which). Receptors were obtained from a woman in her 40s with acute COVID-19.

The chain is built from TRBV5-6 and TRBJ2-7; D gene uncertain. The CDR3 extends over 14 amino acids. V lost 3 bases and J 2 bases, leaving 12 bases between the germline ends. Germline V gives CDR1 SGHDT, CDR2 YYEEEE. CDR3 sequence: CASSSDTGTYEQYV. As DNA, the CDR3 is TGTGCCAGCAGCTCCGACACTGGTACCTACGAGCAGTACGTC.

This clone was seen a handful of times. The genes are TRBV9 and TRBJ1-6; D perhaps matches TRBD1 (5 bases). The V gene's germline CDR1 is SGDLS and CDR2 YYNGEE. The CDR3 sequence is 16 residues long. V shed 3 bases and J shed 0 bases, with 10 bases lying between them. The CDR3: CASSATASSYNSPLHF. The DNA for the CDR3 is TGTGCCAGCAGCGCGACAGCGAGCTCCTATAATTCACCCCTCCACTTT.

This chain connects TRBV28 to TRBJ2-3; 7 nucleotides align to TRBD1. J was trimmed by 0 bases and V by 3 bases; bases with no gene match: 3. This CDR3 region has 15 residues. Germline CDR1 is MDHEN and CDR2 is SYDVKM. The CDR3 protein is CASSLGQSSTDTQYF. The CDR3 nucleotides read TGTGCCAGCAGTTTGGGACAGAGTAGCACAGATACGCAGTATTTT.

The J gene is TRBJ2-6, the V gene TRBV18; TRBD1 matches at 8 bases. The CDR3 is 17 amino acids. Trimming removed 4 bases from V and 2 bases from J; junction bases left unmatched: 7. Germline V CDR1 and CDR2: KGHSH, LQKENI. This chain's CDR3 is CASSLRLDRAGANVLTF. The CDR3 DNA sequence: TGTGCCAGCTCACTACGACTGGACAGGGCTGGGGCCAACGTCCTGACTTTC.

The chain combines TRBV7-7 with TRBJ2-2; the D gene is possibly TRBD1 (7 bases). Germline lookup yields CDR1 SSHAT and CDR2 FNYEAQ (reference sequence). CDR3 length equals 13 residues. The CDR3 spells CASGQENTGELFF. The CDR3 DNA reads as TGTGCTAGCGGACAGGAGAACACCGGGGAGCTGTTTTTT.

The count of this clone is one. The chain has TRBV19 and TRBJ1-5, with no clear D. Trimming took 1 base from V and 0 from J, leaving 7 bases between them. Germline CDR1 reads LNHDA; CDR2 reads SQIVND (reference sequence). The CDR3 covers 15 residues. The CDR3 DNA is TGTGCCAGTAGTATAGGAGGGTATAGCAATCAGCCCCAGCATTTT. Its translation: CASSIGGYSNQPQHF.

The genes are TRBV6-5 and TRBJ1-1; possibly TRBD1 for D (5 bases). Germline V gene lookup returns CDR1 MNHEY and CDR2 SVGAGI. The CDR3 has 15 residues. V was trimmed by 1 base and J by 0 bases, leaving 9 bases between them. CDR3 DNA sequence: TGTGCCAGCAGTTACTGGACGGACATGAACACTGAAGCTTTCTTT. Its protein is CASSYWTDMNTEAFF.

The chain is built from TRBV18 and TRBJ2-2; weak D call: TRBD1 (6 bases). This CDR3 has 16 amino acids. Trimming removed 2 bases from V and 2 bases from J, with 12 bases in between. CDR1 and CDR2 from the germline V gene are KGHSH and LQKENI. The CDR3 region has the DNA TGTGCCAGCTCACCAGGGACACCGACAAACACCGGGGAGCTGTTTTTT. Encoded protein: CASSPGTPTNTGELFF. Full variable domain (outside the CDR3, taken from reference TRBV18 and TRBJ2-2): NAGVMQNPRHLVRRRGQEARLRCSPMKGHSHVYWYRQLPEEGLKFMVYLQKENIIDESGMPKERFSAEFPKEGPSILRIQQVVRGDSAAYFCASSPGTPTNTGELFFGEGSRLTVL.

This chain joins TRBV28 and TRBJ1-1; 7 bases match TRBD1. Trimming removed 7 bases from V and 2 bases from J; junction bases left unmatched: 4. The CDR3 extends over 13 amino acids. The germline gives CDR1 MDHEN, CDR2 SYDVKM. CDR3 bases: TGTGCCAGCAAGACAGGGCTCAACACTGAAGCTTTCTTT. Translating it yields CASKTGLNTEAFF.

This rearrangement joins TRBV5-1 to TRBJ2-1; TRBD2 matches at 7 bases. CDR1 is SGHRS and CDR2 is YFSETQ in the germline V gene. The CDR3 consists of 14 residues. The junction had 5 bases not matched to a gene; V was cut back by 4 bases and J by 4 bases. The CDR3 sequence: CASSKLADYNEQFF. As DNA, the CDR3 is TGCGCCAGCAGCAAGCTAGCGGATTACAATGAGCAGTTCTTC.

The chain is built from TRBV5-4 and TRBJ2-3, with a tentative D call TRBD2 (6 bases). CDR1 is SGHNT, CDR2 YYREEE, per germline (reference sequence). The CDR3 has 16 amino acids. V was clipped by 4 bases and J by 0 bases, with 15 bases between them. This CDR3 is CASSTGGIFSTDTQYF. The CDR3 bases are TGTGCCAGCAGCACTGGGGGGATTTTTAGCACAGATACGCAGTATTTT.

This chain connects TRBV7-2 to TRBJ1-3, with D possibly being TRBD1 (6 bases). Trimming stripped 5 bases from V and 4 bases from J, with 9 bases between. Germline CDR1 SGHTA, CDR2 FQGNSA. CDR3 length: 13 residues. CDR3 protein: CASSTTGGNTIYF. CDR3 DNA sequence: TGTGCCAGCAGCACCACAGGGGGAAACACCATATATTTT. Complete variable domain (other parts from reference TRBV7-2 and TRBJ1-3): GAGVSQSPSNKVTEKGKDVELRCDPISGHTALYWYRQSLGQGLEFLIYFQGNSAPDKSGLPSDRFSAERTGGSVSTLTIQRTQQEDSAVYLCASSTTGGNTIYFGEGSWLTVV.

CDR3 sequence: CASSQGRAQYV. The CDR3 DNA reads TGTGCCAGCAGCCAGGGTCGCGCGCAGTACGTC. The V gene is TRBV12-3 or TRBV12-4, the J gene TRBJ2-7, with D maybe TRBD1 (5 bases). Trimming left V 6 bases short and J 9 bases short, with 12 bases between. The CDR3 covers 11 residues.

The rearrangement joins TRBV2 to TRBJ1-3; the match to TRBD1 covers 7 bases. Germline V gene sequence: CDR1 SNHLY, CDR2 FYNNEI. With V trimmed by 10 bases and J by 0 bases, 6 bases remained unmatched. CDR3 length equals 14 residues. DNA for the CDR3: TGTGCCACTCGAGACAGGGACTCTGGAAACACCATATATTTT. It is translated as CATRDRDSGNTIYF.

This clone was observed a single time. This sequence joins TRBV7-8 and TRBJ1-2; TRBD1 is a possible D gene (6 bases). V dropped 3 bases and J dropped 0 bases, with 11 bases sitting between them. This CDR3 has 15 amino acids. CDR1 is SGHVS and CDR2 is FQNEAQ in the germline V gene. The CDR3 DNA reads as TGTGCCAGCAGCTTGACAGGACCTCCTAACTATGGCTACACCTTC. Its protein is CASSLTGPPNYGYTF. Using reference TRBV7-8 and TRBJ1-2 for the parts outside the CDR3, the full variable domain is GAGVSQSPRYKVAKRGQDVALRCDPISGHVSLFWYQQALGQGPEFLTYFQNEAQLDKSGLPSDRFFAERPEGSVSTLKIQRTQQEDSAVYLCASSLTGPPNYGYTFGSGTRLTVV.

This clone was recorded many times. CDR3 bases: TGTGCCATCCATCCGGGAGTAATGAACACTGAAGCTTTCTTT. This translates into CAIHPGVMNTEAFF. The chain is built from TRBV10-3 and TRBJ1-1; D is unresolved. Trimming removed 8 bases from V and 0 bases from J, with 13 bases in between. The CDR3 is 14 residues long. Germline-derived CDR1 and CDR2 are ENHRY and SYGVKD.

The chain uses TRBV24-1 and TRBJ2-2; no clear D. The CDR3 loop spans 16 amino acids. Germline V gene sequence: CDR1 KGHDR, CDR2 SFDVKD. V lost 1 base and J lost 0, with 8 bases in between. CDR3 sequence: CATSDLAESNTGELFF. The CDR3 bases are TGTGCCACCAGTGATTTAGCCGAGTCGAACACCGGGGAGCTGTTTTTT.

The chain couples TRBV20-1 to TRBJ2-7, with 7 positions matching TRBD2. CDR1 is DFQATT, CDR2 SNEGSKA, per germline (reference sequence). The CDR3 is 14 residues long. V lost 3 bases to trimming and J lost 5 bases; unmatched junction nucleotides: 10. The CDR3 region has the DNA TGCAGTGCTAGTACTAGCGTACAATACCACGAGCAGTACTTC. Translating gives CSASTSVQYHEQYF.

This clone was recorded once. The rearrangement links TRBV28 to TRBJ2-5, with TRBD2 matching 9 bases. Germline V gene sequence: CDR1 MDHEN, CDR2 SYDVKM. The V segment lost 3 bases and the J segment 2 bases; nucleotides outside the gene matches: 4. This CDR3 comprises 15 residues. The CDR3 loop is CASSFRGRGQETQYF. CDR3 bases: TGTGCCAGCAGTTTCCGCGGGAGGGGACAAGAGACCCAGTACTTC.

This chain connects TRBV13 to TRBJ1-6, with 10 bases identical to TRBD1. This CDR3 has 14 residues. V lost 6 bases to trimming and J lost 7 bases; unmatched junction nucleotides: 3. CDR1 is PRHDT, CDR2 FYEKMQ, per germline (reference sequence). Written as DNA, the CDR3 is TGTGCCAGCAGGGACAGGGGGTCAAATTCACCCCTCCACTTT. It codes for CASRDRGSNSPLHF.

V gene TRBV7-9 combines with J gene TRBJ2-2; the match to TRBD2 covers 7 bases. The CDR3 extends over 14 amino acids. V shed 5 bases, J shed 6 bases, and the junction held 6 bases outside the gene matches. Germline values: CDR1 SEHNR, CDR2 FQNEAQ (reference sequence). The CDR3 nucleotides read TGTGCCAGCAGCCCCGGGAGGACTTCCGGGGAGCTGTTTTTT. Its translation: CASSPGRTSGELFF.

This clone was detected once. This chain joins TRBV18 and TRBJ2-7; 9 nucleotides match TRBD1. V lost 6 bases and J lost 0; bases outside the gene matches: 3. The CDR3 spans 14 residues. Looked up from germline, CDR1 is KGHSH and CDR2 is LQKENI. This CDR3 is CASSRTGASYEQYV. The CDR3 bases are TGTGCCAGCTCTCGGACAGGGGCCTCCTACGAGCAGTACGTC.

The chain recombines TRBV27 with TRBJ1-1; 9 bases align to TRBD1. CDR1 MNHEY and CDR2 SMNVEV come from the germline V gene (reference sequence). Trimming removed 6 bases from V and 5 bases from J; junction bases left unmatched: 13. CDR3 length: 16 residues. The chain's CDR3 is CASSRPGQGLRTEAFF. Here the CDR3 DNA reads TGTGCCAGCAGCCGACCGGGACAGGGATTAAGGACTGAAGCTTTCTTT.

The chain recombines TRBV6-5 with TRBJ1-2, with a weak D call TRBD1 (6 bases). This CDR3 region has 13 residues. V was cut by 0 bases and J by 4 bases, with 6 bases left in between. The germline V gene has CDR1 MNHEY and CDR2 SVGAGI. CDR3 amino acids: CASSYSTGYGYTF. As DNA, the CDR3 is TGTGCCAGCAGTTACTCGACAGGCTATGGCTACACCTTC.